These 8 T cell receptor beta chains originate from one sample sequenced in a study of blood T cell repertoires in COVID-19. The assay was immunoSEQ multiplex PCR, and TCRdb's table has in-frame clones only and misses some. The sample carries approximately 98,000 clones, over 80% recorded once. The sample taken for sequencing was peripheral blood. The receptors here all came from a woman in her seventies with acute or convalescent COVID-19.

CDR3 sequence (DNA): TGCGCCAGCAGTGATTCGACAGTCTACAATGAGCAGTTCTTC. The encoded protein is CASSDSTVYNEQFF. This sequence joins TRBV10-1 and TRBJ2-1, with D perhaps TRBD1 (5 bases). The CDR3 sequence is 14 residues long. The V end lost 3 bases, the J end lost 3 bases, and 9 bases lay between the germline ends. In germline, CDR1 is WNHNN, CDR2 SYGVQD (reference sequence).

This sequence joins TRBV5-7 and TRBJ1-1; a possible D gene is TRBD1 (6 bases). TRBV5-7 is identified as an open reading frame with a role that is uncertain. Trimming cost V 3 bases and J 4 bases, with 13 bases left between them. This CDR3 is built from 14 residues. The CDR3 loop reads CASSSVQGSTEAFF. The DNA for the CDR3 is TGTGCCAGCAGCTCGGTACAGGGAAGCACTGAAGCTTTCTTT.

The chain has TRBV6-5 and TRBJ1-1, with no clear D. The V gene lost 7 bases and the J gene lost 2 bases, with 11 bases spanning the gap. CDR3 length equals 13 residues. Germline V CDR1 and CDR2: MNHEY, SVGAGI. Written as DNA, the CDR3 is TGTGCCAGCACTCTACACAGCAACACTGAAGCTTTCTTT. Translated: CASTLHSNTEAFF.

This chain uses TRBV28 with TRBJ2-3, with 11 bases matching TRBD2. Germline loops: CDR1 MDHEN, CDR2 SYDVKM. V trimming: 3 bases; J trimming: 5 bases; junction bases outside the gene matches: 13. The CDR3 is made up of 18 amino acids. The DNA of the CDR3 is TGTGCCAGCAGTTTGCCCGAACTAGCGGGGGAGGGGTTAGATACGCAGTATTTT. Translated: CASSLPELAGEGLDTQYF.

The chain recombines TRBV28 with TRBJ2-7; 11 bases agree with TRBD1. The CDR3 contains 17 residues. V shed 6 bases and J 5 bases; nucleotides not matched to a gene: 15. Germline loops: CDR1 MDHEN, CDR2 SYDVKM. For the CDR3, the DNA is TGTGCCAGCAGGCCCTTGGACAGGGGGCGCGTTTCGAACGAGCAGTACTTC. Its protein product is CASRPLDRGRVSNEQYF.

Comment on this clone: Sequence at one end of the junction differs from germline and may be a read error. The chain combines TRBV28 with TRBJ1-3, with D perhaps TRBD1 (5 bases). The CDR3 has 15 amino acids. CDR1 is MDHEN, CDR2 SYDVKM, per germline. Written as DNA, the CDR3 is TGTGCCAGCAGTTTCACGGGGGTGTCTGCAAACACCATATATTTT. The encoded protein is CASSFTGVSANTIYF.

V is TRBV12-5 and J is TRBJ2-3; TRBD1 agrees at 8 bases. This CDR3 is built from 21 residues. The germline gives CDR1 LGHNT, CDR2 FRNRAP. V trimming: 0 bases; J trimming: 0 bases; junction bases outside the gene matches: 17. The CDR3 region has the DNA TGTGCTAGTGGTTTGGTACTCCCGACAGGGGCGCTTAGAGATAGCACAGATACGCAGTATTTT. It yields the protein CASGLVLPTGALRDSTDTQYF.

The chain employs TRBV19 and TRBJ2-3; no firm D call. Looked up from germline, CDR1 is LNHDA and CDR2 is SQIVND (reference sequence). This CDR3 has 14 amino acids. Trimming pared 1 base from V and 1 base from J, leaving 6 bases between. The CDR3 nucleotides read TGTGCCAGTAGTATAGGAGGCGGCACAGATACGCAGTATTTT. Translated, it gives CASSIGGGTDTQYF.